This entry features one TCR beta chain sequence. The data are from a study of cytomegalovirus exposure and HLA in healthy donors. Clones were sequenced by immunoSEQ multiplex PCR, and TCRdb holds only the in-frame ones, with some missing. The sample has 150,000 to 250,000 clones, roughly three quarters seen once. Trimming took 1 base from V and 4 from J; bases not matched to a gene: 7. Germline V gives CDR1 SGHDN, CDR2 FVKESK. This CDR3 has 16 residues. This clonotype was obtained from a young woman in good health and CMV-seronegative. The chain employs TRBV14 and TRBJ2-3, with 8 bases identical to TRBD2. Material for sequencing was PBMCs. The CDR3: CASSQGSHGRADTQYF. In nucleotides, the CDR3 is TGTGCCAGCAGCCAAGGGTCCCACGGGAGGGCAGATACGCAGTATTTT.